This TCR beta chain was identified in a study of CD4 T cells in relation to SARS-CoV-2 and coronaviruses. Study background: Patient ages ranged from roughly 21 to 80, median 38.

As to this clone: Antigen: not known.

Assay: immunoSEQ multiplex PCR; the TCRdb copy retains only in-frame clones and omits some. The sample lists about 31,000 clones, 65% to 80% occurring once. The germline V and J ends were trimmed by 7 bases and 8 bases, with 15 bases remaining between them. The length of the CDR3 is 13 residues. Germline V gives CDR1 MNHEY, CDR2 SVGAGI. Sequenced: memory CD4+ T cells from PBMCs, cultured in vitro. The genes are TRBV6-5 and TRBJ2-1; D tentatively reads TRBD1 or TRBD2 (5 bases each). This TCR was sampled from an adult with COVID-19. In DNA, the CDR3 is TGTGCCAGCACTTTCGGGGACCGCGATGAGCAGTTCTTC. Amino acids: CASTFGDRDEQFF.